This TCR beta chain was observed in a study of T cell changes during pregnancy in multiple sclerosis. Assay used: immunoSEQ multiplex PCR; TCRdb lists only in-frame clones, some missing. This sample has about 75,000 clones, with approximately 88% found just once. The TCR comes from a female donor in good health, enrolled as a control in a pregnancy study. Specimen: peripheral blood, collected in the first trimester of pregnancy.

This CDR3 reads CASSAGQNSYEKLFF. Here the CDR3 DNA reads TGTGCCAGCAGCGCGGGACAGAATTCGTACGAAAAACTGTTTTTT. This chain uses TRBV9 with TRBJ1-4; 7 nucleotides match TRBD1. CDR3 length: 15 amino acids. V was clipped by 3 bases and J by 8 bases; unmatched bases: 10. Germline-derived CDR1 and CDR2 are SGDLS and YYNGEE.